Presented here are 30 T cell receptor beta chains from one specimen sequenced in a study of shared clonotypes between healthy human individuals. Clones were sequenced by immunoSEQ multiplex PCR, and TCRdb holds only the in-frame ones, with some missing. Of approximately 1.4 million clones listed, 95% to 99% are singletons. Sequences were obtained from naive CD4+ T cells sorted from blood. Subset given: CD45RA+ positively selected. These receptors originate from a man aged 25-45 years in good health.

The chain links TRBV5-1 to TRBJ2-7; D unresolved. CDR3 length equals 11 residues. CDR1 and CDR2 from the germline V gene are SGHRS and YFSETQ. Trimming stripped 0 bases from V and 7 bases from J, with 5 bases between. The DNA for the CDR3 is TGCGCCAGCAGCTTGGGGATAGAGCAGTACTTC. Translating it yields CASSLGIEQYF.

The CDR3 nucleotides are TGTGCCAGCAGCCACTCCGACTTACTAGCGGGAGTGGACAATGAGCAGTTCTTC. This sequence encodes CASSHSDLLAGVDNEQFF. The chain is built from TRBV9 and TRBJ2-1; 11 positions agree with TRBD2. V lost 4 bases, J lost 5 bases, and 14 bases stayed unmatched. The CDR3 totals 18 residues. Germline V gene data show CDR1 as SGDLS and CDR2 as YYNGEE. Supplemented by reference TRBV9 and TRBJ2-1, the full variable domain reads DSGVTQTPKHLITATGQRVTLRCSPRSGDLSVYWYQQSLDQGLQFLIQYYNGEERAKGNILERFSAQQFPDLHSELNLSSLELGDSALYFCASSHSDLLAGVDNEQFFGPGTRLTVL.

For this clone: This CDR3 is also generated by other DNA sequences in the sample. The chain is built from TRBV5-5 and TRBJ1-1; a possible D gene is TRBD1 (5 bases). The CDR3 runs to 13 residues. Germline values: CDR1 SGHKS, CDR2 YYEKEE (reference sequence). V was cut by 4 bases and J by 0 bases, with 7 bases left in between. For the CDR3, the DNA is TGTGCCAGCAGCAGGGGTTTGAACACTGAAGCTTTCTTT. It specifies CASSRGLNTEAFF.

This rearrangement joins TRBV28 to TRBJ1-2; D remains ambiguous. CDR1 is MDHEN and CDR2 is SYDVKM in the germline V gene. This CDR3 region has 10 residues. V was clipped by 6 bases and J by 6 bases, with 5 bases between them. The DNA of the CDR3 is TGTGCCAGCAGCAATGATGGCTACACCTTC. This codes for CASSNDGYTF.

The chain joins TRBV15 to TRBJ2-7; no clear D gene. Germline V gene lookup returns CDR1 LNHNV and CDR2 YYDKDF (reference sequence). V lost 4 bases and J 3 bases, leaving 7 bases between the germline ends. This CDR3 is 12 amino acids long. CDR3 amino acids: CATSTSFYEQYF. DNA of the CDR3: TGTGCCACCAGCACCTCCTTCTACGAGCAGTACTTC.

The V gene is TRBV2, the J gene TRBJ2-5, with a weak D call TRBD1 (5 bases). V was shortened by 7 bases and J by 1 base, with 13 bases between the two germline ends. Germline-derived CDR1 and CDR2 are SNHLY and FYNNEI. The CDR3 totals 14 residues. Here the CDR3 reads CASTIEQAQETQYF. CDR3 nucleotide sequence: TGTGCCAGCACTATCGAACAGGCCCAAGAGACCCAGTACTTC.

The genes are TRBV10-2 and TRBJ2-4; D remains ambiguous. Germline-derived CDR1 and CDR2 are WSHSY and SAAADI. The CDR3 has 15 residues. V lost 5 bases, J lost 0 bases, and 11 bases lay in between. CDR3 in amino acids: CASSPRELAKNIQYF. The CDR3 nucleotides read TGCGCCAGCAGTCCGCGAGAACTAGCCAAAAACATTCAGTACTTC.

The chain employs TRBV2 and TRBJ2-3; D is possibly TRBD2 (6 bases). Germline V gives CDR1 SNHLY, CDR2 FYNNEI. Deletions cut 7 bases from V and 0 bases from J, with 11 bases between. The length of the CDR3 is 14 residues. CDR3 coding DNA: TGTGCCAGCACCACCGGGACTAGCACAGATACGCAGTATTTT. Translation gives CASTTGTSTDTQYF. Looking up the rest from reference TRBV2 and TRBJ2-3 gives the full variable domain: EPEVTQTPSHQVTQMGQEVILRCVPISNHLYFYWYRQILGQKVEFLVSFYNNEISEKSEIFDDQFSVERPDGSNFTLKIRSTKLEDSAMYFCASTTGTSTDTQYFGPGTRLTVL.

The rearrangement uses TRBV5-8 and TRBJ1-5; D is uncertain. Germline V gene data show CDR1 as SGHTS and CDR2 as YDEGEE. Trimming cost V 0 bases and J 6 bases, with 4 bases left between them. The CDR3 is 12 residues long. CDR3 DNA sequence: TGTGCCAGCAGCTTGGCGGCTCAGCCCCAGCATTTT. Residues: CASSLAAQPQHF.

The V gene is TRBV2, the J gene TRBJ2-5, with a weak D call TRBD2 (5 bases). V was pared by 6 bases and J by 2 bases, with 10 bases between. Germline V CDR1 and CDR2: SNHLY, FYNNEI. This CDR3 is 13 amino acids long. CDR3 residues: CASRERRQETQYF. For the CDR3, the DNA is TGTGCCAGCAGGGAACGGAGGCAAGAGACCCAGTACTTC.

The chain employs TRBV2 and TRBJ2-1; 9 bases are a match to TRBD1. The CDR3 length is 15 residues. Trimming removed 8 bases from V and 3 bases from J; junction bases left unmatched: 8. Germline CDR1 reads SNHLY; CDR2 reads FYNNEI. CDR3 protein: CASAVDRGFYNEQFF. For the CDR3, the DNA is TGTGCCAGCGCTGTGGACAGGGGTTTCTACAATGAGCAGTTCTTC.

The CDR3 reads CAISPHAGSPDTQYF. The CDR3 DNA reads as TGTGCCATCAGTCCGCATGCGGGCTCCCCAGATACGCAGTATTTT. V usage is TRBV10-3 and J usage is TRBJ2-3; D may be TRBD2 (5 bases). The CDR3 sequence is 15 residues long. Germline V gene data show CDR1 as ENHRY and CDR2 as SYGVKD. The germline V and J ends were trimmed by 5 bases and 4 bases, with 16 bases remaining between them.

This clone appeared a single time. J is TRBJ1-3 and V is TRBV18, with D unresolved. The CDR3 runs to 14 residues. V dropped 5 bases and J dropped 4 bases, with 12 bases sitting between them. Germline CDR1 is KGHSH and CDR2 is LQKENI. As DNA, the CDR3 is TGTGCCAGCTCAAGGCCGGGGTCCGGAAACACCATATATTTT. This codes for CASSRPGSGNTIYF.

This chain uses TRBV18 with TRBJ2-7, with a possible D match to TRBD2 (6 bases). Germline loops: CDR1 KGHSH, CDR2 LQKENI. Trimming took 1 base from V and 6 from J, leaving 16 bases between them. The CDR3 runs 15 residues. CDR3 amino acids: CASSPLGGSEAEQYF. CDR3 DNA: TGTGCCAGCTCACCACTCGGGGGTTCCGAAGCCGAGCAGTACTTC.

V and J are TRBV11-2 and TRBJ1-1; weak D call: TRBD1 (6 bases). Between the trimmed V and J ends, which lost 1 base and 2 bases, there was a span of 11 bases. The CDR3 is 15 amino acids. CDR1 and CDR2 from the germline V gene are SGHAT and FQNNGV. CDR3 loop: CASSLAGQHNTEAFF. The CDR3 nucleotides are TGTGCCAGCAGCTTAGCGGGACAACACAACACTGAAGCTTTCTTT.

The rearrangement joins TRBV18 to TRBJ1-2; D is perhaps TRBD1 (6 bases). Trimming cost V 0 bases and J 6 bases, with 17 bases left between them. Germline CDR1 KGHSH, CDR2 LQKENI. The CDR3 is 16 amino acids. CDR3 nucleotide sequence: TGTGCCAGCTCACCACCAGGGGGGACTCCCCAGGATGGCTACACCTTC. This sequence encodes CASSPPGGTPQDGYTF.

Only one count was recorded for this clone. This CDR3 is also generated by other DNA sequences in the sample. The DNA for the CDR3 is TGTGCCATCAGTGAGTCCGGACAGGGCTACGAGCAGTACTTC. Translation gives CAISESGQGYEQYF. The rearrangement uses TRBV10-3 and TRBJ2-7; 8 bases match TRBD1. The CDR3 has 14 residues. V lost 0 bases to trimming and J lost 3 bases; unmatched junction nucleotides: 1. CDR1 ENHRY and CDR2 SYGVKD come from the germline V gene.

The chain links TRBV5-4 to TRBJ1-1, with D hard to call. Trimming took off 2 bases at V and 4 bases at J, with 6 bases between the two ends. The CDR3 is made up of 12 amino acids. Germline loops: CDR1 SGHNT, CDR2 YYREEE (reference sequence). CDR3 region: CASSFAGTEAFF. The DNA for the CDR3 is TGTGCCAGCAGCTTTGCGGGCACTGAAGCTTTCTTT.

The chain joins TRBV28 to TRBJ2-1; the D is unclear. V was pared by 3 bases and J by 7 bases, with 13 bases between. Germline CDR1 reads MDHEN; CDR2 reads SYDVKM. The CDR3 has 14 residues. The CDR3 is CASSFELGINEQFF. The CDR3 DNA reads TGTGCCAGCAGTTTCGAATTAGGGATTAATGAGCAGTTCTTC. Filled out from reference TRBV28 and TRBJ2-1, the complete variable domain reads DVKVTQSSRYLVKRTGEKVFLECVQDMDHENMFWYRQDPGLGLRLIYFSYDVKMKEKGDIPEGYSVSREKKERFSLILESASTNQTSMYLCASSFELGINEQFFGPGTRLTVL.

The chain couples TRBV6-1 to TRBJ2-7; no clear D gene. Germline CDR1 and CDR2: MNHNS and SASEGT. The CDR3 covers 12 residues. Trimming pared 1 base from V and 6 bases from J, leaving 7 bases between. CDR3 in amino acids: CASSEGVREQYF. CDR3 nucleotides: TGTGCCAGCAGTGAAGGGGTGCGCGAGCAGTACTTC.

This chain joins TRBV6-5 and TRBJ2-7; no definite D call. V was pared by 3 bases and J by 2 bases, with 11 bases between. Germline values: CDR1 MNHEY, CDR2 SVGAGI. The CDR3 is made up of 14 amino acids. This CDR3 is CASSYWQDAYEQYF. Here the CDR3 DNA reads TGTGCCAGCAGTTATTGGCAGGACGCCTACGAGCAGTACTTC.

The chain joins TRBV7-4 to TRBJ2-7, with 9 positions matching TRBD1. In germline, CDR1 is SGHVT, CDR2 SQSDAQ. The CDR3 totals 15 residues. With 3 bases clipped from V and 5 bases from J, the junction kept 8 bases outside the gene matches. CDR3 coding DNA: TGTGCCAGCAGCTTCCCGGGACAGGGATTTAACGAGCAGTACTTC. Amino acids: CASSFPGQGFNEQYF.

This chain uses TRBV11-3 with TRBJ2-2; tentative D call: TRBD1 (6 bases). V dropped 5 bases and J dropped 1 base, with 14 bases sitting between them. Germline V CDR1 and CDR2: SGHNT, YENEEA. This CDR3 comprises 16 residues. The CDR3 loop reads CASSPRTGLNTGELFF. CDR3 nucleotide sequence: TGTGCCAGCAGCCCTAGAACAGGGCTGAACACCGGGGAGCTGTTTTTT.

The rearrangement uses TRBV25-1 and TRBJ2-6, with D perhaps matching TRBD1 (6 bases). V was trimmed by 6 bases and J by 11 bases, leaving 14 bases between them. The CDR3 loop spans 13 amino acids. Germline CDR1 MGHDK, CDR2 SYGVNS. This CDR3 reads CASRANRVDVLTF. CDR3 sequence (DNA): TGTGCCAGCAGGGCGAACAGGGTGGACGTCCTGACTTTC.

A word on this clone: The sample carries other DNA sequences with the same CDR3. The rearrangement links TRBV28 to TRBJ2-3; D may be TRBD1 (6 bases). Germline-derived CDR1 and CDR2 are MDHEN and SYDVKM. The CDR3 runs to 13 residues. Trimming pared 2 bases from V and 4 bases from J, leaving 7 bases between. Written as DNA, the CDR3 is TGTGCCAGCAGTTTACCAGGGGCAGATACGCAGTATTTT. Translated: CASSLPGADTQYF.

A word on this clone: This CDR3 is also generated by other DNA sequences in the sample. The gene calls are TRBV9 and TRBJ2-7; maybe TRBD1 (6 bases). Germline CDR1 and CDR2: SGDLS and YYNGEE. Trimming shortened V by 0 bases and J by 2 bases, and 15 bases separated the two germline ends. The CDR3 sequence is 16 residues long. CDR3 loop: CASSVAPVAGAYEQYF. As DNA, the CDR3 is TGTGCCAGCAGCGTAGCCCCGGTTGCAGGGGCCTACGAGCAGTACTTC.

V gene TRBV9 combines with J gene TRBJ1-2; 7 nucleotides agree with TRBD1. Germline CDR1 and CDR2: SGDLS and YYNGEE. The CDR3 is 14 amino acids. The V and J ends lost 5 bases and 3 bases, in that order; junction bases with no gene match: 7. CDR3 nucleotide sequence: TGTGCCAGCAGTTTAGCAGGGGGACACTATGGCTACACCTTC. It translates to CASSLAGGHYGYTF.

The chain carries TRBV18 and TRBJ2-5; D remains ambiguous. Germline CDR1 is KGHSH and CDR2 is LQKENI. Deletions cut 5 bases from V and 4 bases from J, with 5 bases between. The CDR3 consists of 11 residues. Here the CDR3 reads CASSVLETQYF. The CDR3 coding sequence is TGTGCCAGCTCAGTTTTAGAGACCCAGTACTTC.

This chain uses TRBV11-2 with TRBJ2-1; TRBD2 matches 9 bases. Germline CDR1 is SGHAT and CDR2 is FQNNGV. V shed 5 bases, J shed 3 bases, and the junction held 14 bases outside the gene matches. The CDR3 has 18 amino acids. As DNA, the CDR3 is TGTGCCAGCAGCGCTTTGTCTTCTATAGCGGGAGTCTACAATGAGCAGTTCTTC. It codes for CASSALSSIAGVYNEQFF.

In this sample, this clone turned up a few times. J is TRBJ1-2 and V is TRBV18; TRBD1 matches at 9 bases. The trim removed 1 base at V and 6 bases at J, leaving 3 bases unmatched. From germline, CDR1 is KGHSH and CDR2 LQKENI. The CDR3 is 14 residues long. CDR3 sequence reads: CASSPRTGEDGYTF. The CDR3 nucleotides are TGTGCCAGCTCACCACGGACAGGGGAAGATGGCTACACCTTC.